These 32 T cell receptor beta chains originate from one sample sequenced in a study of T cell responses to AZD1222 COVID-19 vaccine (dated by TCRdb to 2020 to 2022). The method was the immunoSEQ multiplex PCR assay. Not all clones reach the TCRdb copy of this immuneACCESS table, which keeps in-frame sequences only. Checked studies attribute under half of the gap to unresolved V genes and leave the rest unexplained. This sample comprises about 160,000 clones, roughly nine tenths of them detected only once. Together, the top ten hold about 5% of the sample. The meaning of the sample's time point label: baseline before first vaccination. Specimen: peripheral blood, collected on day 0 of AZD1222 vaccination. These TCRs come from an adult in good health.

The chain recombines TRBV11-3 with TRBJ2-5, with D uncertain. CDR1 is SGHNT, CDR2 YENEEA, per germline. The V end lost 5 bases, the J end lost 2 bases, and 12 bases lay between the germline ends. CDR3 length equals 14 residues. The CDR3 spells CASSPTSLQETQYF. The CDR3 nucleotides read TGTGCCAGCAGCCCCACATCACTTCAAGAGACCCAGTACTTC.

A single count supports this clone. CDR3: CASSPEITTNEKLFF. In DNA, the CDR3 is TGTGCCAGCAGCCCCGAGATCACAACTAATGAAAAACTGTTTTTT. V is TRBV4-2 and J is TRBJ1-4; D remains ambiguous. CDR1 is LGHNA, CDR2 YNFKEQ, per germline. The CDR3 contains 15 residues. V lost 4 bases, J lost 0 bases, and 9 bases lay in between.

The genes are TRBV7-6 and TRBJ2-1; weak D call: TRBD2 (5 bases). The CDR3 consists of 15 residues. Trimming took 3 bases from V and 9 from J, leaving 18 bases between them. Germline V lookup: CDR1 SGHVS, CDR2 FNYEAQ. The CDR3 DNA follows: TGTGCCAGCAGCTTGAGTGTGTCTGCTGGGAGTGAGCAGTTCTTC. Protein sequence: CASSLSVSAGSEQFF. The entire variable domain, with the rest obtained from reference TRBV7-6 and TRBJ2-1, is as follows: GAGVSQSPRYKVTKRGQDVALRCDPISGHVSLYWYRQALGQGPEFLTYFNYEAQQDKSGLPNDRFSAERPEGSISTLTIQRTEQRDSAMYRCASSLSVSAGSEQFFGPGTRLTVL.

The rearrangement joins TRBV5-1 to TRBJ2-3, with TRBD2 matching over 10 bases. CDR1 is SGHRS, CDR2 YFSETQ, per germline. Trimming took 0 bases from V and 4 from J; bases not matched to a gene: 5. This CDR3 is built from 16 residues. CDR3 in amino acids: CASSLGLAGVADTQYF. In nucleotides, the CDR3 is TGCGCCAGCAGCTTGGGGCTAGCGGGAGTTGCAGATACGCAGTATTTT.

The V call is TRBV19, the J call TRBJ2-7; either TRBD1 or TRBD2 may fit D (6 bases each). The CDR3 runs to 14 residues. Germline V gene data show CDR1 as LNHDA and CDR2 as SQIVND (reference sequence). Trimming stripped 6 bases from V and 6 bases from J, with 18 bases between. The CDR3 loop is CASRDPGATGEQYF. The CDR3 nucleotides are TGTGCCAGTAGGGATCCGGGGGCCACCGGCGAGCAGTACTTC.

The V and J genes are TRBV3-1 (or the pseudogene TRBV3-2) and TRBJ1-3, with D unresolved. The ends were cut back, 4 bases at V and 0 bases at J, with 13 bases in the middle. This CDR3 has 16 amino acids. Germline V gives CDR1 LGHDT, CDR2 YNNKEL (reference sequence). CDR3 nucleotides: TGTGCCAGCAGCCCAGCGGGCCCTAGCTCTGGAAACACCATATATTTT. Translation gives CASSPAGPSSGNTIYF.

J is TRBJ1-1 and V is TRBV7-9; D is perhaps TRBD1 (6 bases). The CDR3 extends over 15 amino acids. CDR1 is SEHNR, CDR2 FQNEAQ, per germline (reference sequence). V lost 6 bases and J 2 bases, leaving 16 bases between the germline ends. The CDR3 nucleotides read TGTGCCAGCAGTTTTGTGACAGGAGTCAACACTGAAGCTTTCTTT. This gives the protein CASSFVTGVNTEAFF.

The chain links TRBV25-1 to TRBJ2-7, with D maybe TRBD2 (6 bases). V was trimmed by 4 bases and J by 0 bases, leaving 10 bases between them. Germline assignment: CDR1 MGHDK and CDR2 SYGVNS. This CDR3 spans 14 amino acids. The CDR3 nucleotides are TGTGCCAGCAGTGCCTACGGGAGCTCCTACGAGCAGTACTTC. Translated, it gives CASSAYGSSYEQYF.

The chain couples TRBV10-2 to TRBJ2-7, with TRBD1 matching 9 bases. With V trimmed by 4 bases and J by 5 bases, 9 bases remained unmatched. In germline, CDR1 is WSHSY, CDR2 SAAADI. This CDR3 is 15 amino acids long. In DNA form, the CDR3 reads TGCGCCAGCAGTGGCCCCGCCGGGACAGGGCACGAGCAGTACTTC. Translated: CASSGPAGTGHEQYF.

The CDR3 nucleotides read TGTGCCAGCTCACCGGTAGCGGCTAGCACAGATACGCAGTATTTT. This translates into CASSPVAASTDTQYF. The chain employs TRBV18 and TRBJ2-3; D might be TRBD2 (6 bases). Trimming pared 3 bases from V and 0 bases from J, leaving 10 bases between. This CDR3 comprises 15 residues. From germline, CDR1 is KGHSH and CDR2 LQKENI.

The rearrangement links TRBV7-2 to TRBJ2-1; 9 bases map to TRBD2. The CDR3 is 15 residues long. Trimming cost V 6 bases and J 5 bases; bases outside gene matches: 8. Germline CDR1 is SGHTA and CDR2 is FQGNSA. DNA for the CDR3: TGTGCCAGCAGTCCCCGTCTAGCGGGAAACAATGAGCAGTTCTTC. Residues: CASSPRLAGNNEQFF. Complete variable domain (other parts from reference TRBV7-2 and TRBJ2-1): GAGVSQSPSNKVTEKGKDVELRCDPISGHTALYWYRQSLGQGLEFLIYFQGNSAPDKSGLPSDRFSAERTGGSVSTLTIQRTQQEDSAVYLCASSPRLAGNNEQFFGPGTRLTVL.

The chain employs TRBV6-2 or TRBV6-3 and TRBJ2-7, with a tentative D call TRBD2 (6 bases). This CDR3 contains 13 residues. From germline, CDR1 is MNHEY and CDR2 SVGEGT. The germline V and J ends were trimmed by 6 bases and 2 bases, with 11 bases remaining between them. CDR3 sequence (DNA): TGTGCCAGCAGCTTGGGACTCGCCTACGAGCAGTACTTC. Translation gives CASSLGLAYEQYF.

V usage is TRBV28 and J usage is TRBJ1-4, with D maybe TRBD1 (5 bases). Per germline, CDR1 MDHEN and CDR2 SYDVKM. With 2 bases removed from V and 5 bases from J, the gap between germline ends came to 12 bases. The CDR3 is 15 residues long. The CDR3 loop reads CASSLPGTGNEKLFF. The CDR3 region has the DNA TGTGCCAGCAGTTTACCGGGGACGGGGAATGAAAAACTGTTTTTT. The full variable domain, with the rest looked up from reference TRBV28 and TRBJ1-4, is DVKVTQSSRYLVKRTGEKVFLECVQDMDHENMFWYRQDPGLGLRLIYFSYDVKMKEKGDIPEGYSVSREKKERFSLILESASTNQTSMYLCASSLPGTGNEKLFFGSGTQLSVL.

This rearrangement joins TRBV18 to TRBJ1-4, with D perhaps matching TRBD1 (6 bases). Germline values: CDR1 KGHSH, CDR2 LQKENI. V was pared by 5 bases and J by 3 bases, with 10 bases between. This CDR3 contains 14 residues. CDR3 sequence reads: CASSIRGPNEKLFF. The CDR3, as DNA: TGTGCCAGCTCAATCAGGGGCCCTAATGAAAAACTGTTTTTT.

V usage is TRBV7-3 and J usage is TRBJ2-2, with D maybe TRBD2 (6 bases). The CDR3 contains 14 residues. The germline gives CDR1 SGHTA, CDR2 FQGTGA. V lost 5 bases to trimming and J lost 3 bases, with 10 bases between them. This chain's CDR3 is CASSPLAYTGELFF. Here the CDR3 DNA reads TGTGCCAGCAGCCCCCTAGCGTACACCGGGGAGCTGTTTTTT. Drawing the rest from reference TRBV7-3 and TRBJ2-2, the complete variable domain is GAGVSQTPSNKVTEKGKYVELRCDPISGHTALYWYRQSLGQGPEFLIYFQGTGAADDSGLPNDRFFAVRPEGSVSTLKIQRTERGDSAVYLCASSPLAYTGELFFGEGSRLTVL.

The V and J genes are TRBV18 and TRBJ1-5; TRBD1 agrees at 7 bases. There are 13 residues in the CDR3. V lost 3 bases to trimming and J lost 4 bases; unmatched junction nucleotides: 0. Germline CDR1 and CDR2: KGHSH and LQKENI. The CDR3 sequence: CASSPGQNQPQHF. The CDR3 DNA is TGTGCCAGCTCACCGGGACAGAATCAGCCCCAGCATTTT.

In DNA, the CDR3 is TGTGCCAGCAGTTACTCGAGGAACCTTAACTATGGCTACACCTTC. Protein sequence: CASSYSRNLNYGYTF. This chain connects TRBV6-5 to TRBJ1-2; D remains unclear. The V and J ends lost 0 bases and 1 base respectively, with 9 bases between them. The CDR3 consists of 15 residues. Germline CDR1 reads MNHEY; CDR2 reads SVGAGI.

This rearrangement joins TRBV15 to TRBJ1-5; D might be TRBD1 (5 bases). Germline V CDR1 and CDR2: LNHNV, YYDKDF (reference sequence). The CDR3 runs to 20 residues. With 0 bases removed from V and 0 bases from J, the gap between germline ends came to 21 bases. CDR3 sequence (DNA): TGTGCCACCAGCAGAGATCAGGGCGGCAGGGCCCTTCATAGCAATCAGCCCCAGCATTTT. Translated: CATSRDQGGRALHSNQPQHF.

CDR3 in DNA: TGTGCCAGCAGCCGACTGCCCCCCGGACAGGGGACCGAGCAGTACTTC. Residues: CASSRLPPGQGTEQYF. The gene calls are TRBV5-5 and TRBJ2-7, with 9 positions matching TRBD1. After removal of 4 bases from V and 6 bases from J, the junction contained 14 bases not matched to a gene. The CDR3 extends over 16 amino acids. CDR1 is SGHKS and CDR2 is YYEKEE in the germline V gene (reference sequence).

The chain recombines TRBV7-9 with TRBJ1-4; TRBD1 aligns across 8 bases. Trimming removed 3 bases from V and 7 bases from J; junction bases left unmatched: 4. Germline assignment: CDR1 SEHNR and CDR2 FQNEAQ (reference sequence). The CDR3 is made up of 14 amino acids. CDR3 in DNA: TGTGCCAGCAGCTTGCAGGGGGCTGGTGAAAAACTGTTTTTT. It is translated as CASSLQGAGEKLFF.

This clone was detected once. The V and J genes are TRBV9 and TRBJ2-1, with 7 nucleotides matching TRBD2. The CDR3 runs to 15 residues. The V gene end was trimmed by 0 bases and the J gene end by 4 bases; junction bases not matched to a gene: 4. Germline V lookup: CDR1 SGDLS, CDR2 YYNGEE. As DNA, the CDR3 is TGTGCCAGCAGCGTAGTACCAGCGGGGTACAATGAGCAGTTCTTC. The encoded protein is CASSVVPAGYNEQFF.

The rearrangement joins TRBV9 to TRBJ2-3, with D maybe TRBD2 (6 bases). This CDR3 is 15 amino acids long. Germline CDR1 reads SGDLS; CDR2 reads YYNGEE. Trimming shortened V by 6 bases and J by 6 bases, and 20 bases separated the two germline ends. CDR3 sequence (DNA): TGTGCCAGCACAAGACTAGTTGGTAGGGGTGATACGCAGTATTTT. This translates into CASTRLVGRGDTQYF.

This chain joins TRBV2 and TRBJ1-1, with 8 bases aligning to TRBD1. V lost 7 bases to trimming and J lost 4 bases; unmatched junction nucleotides: 5. Germline V CDR1 and CDR2: SNHLY, FYNNEI. This CDR3 spans 13 amino acids. The CDR3 loop is CASTPDRVTEAFF. The CDR3 DNA follows: TGTGCCAGCACCCCGGACAGGGTCACTGAAGCTTTCTTT.

The chain uses TRBV6-5 and TRBJ2-4; D is unresolved. Trimming shortened V by 10 bases and J by 5 bases, and 12 bases separated the two germline ends. The germline gives CDR1 MNHEY, CDR2 SVGAGI. The CDR3 loop spans 12 amino acids. CDR3 sequence (DNA): TGTGCCATTGGCCCTTCCCAAAACATTCAGTACTTC. Residues: CAIGPSQNIQYF.

V usage is TRBV6-2 or TRBV6-3 and J usage is TRBJ2-2; D unclear. The CDR3 runs 13 residues. With 5 bases removed from V and 4 bases from J, the gap between germline ends came to 8 bases. The germline CDR1 and CDR2 sequences are MNHEY and SVGEGT. The DNA of the CDR3 is TGTGCCAGCAGTAGGCGGTTCACCGGGGAGCTGTTTTTT. Amino acid sequence: CASSRRFTGELFF.

The table lists this clone with a count of one. The gene calls are TRBV15 and TRBJ2-1; 10 positions match TRBD1. Per germline, CDR1 LNHNV and CDR2 YYDKDF (reference sequence). V lost 2 bases and J lost 6; bases outside the gene matches: 7. The CDR3 is made up of 16 amino acids. CDR3 in amino acids: CATSRQGQGVANEQFF. The CDR3 bases are TGTGCCACCAGCAGACAAGGACAGGGGGTGGCCAATGAGCAGTTCTTC.

V and J are TRBV14 and TRBJ1-1; a possible D gene is TRBD1 (6 bases). The CDR3 contains 15 residues. V lost 0 bases to trimming and J lost 7 bases, with 15 bases between them. Germline lookup yields CDR1 SGHDN and CDR2 FVKESK. In DNA, the CDR3 is TGTGCCAGCAGCCAAGACCGAGGGGGACGCGGTGAAGCTTTCTTT. Its protein product is CASSQDRGGRGEAFF.

The CDR3 region has the DNA TGTGCCAGCAGTCAAGACATCCCGACCGGGGAGCTGTTTTTT. Its protein is CASSQDIPTGELFF. The chain combines TRBV27 with TRBJ2-2; D is unclear. In germline, CDR1 is MNHEY, CDR2 SMNVEV (reference sequence). The CDR3 runs to 14 residues. With 5 bases removed from V and 5 bases from J, the gap between germline ends came to 12 bases.

This clone was detected a few times. The gene calls are TRBV18 and TRBJ2-3; 8 bases are a match to TRBD2. CDR3 length: 14 amino acids. Germline V CDR1 and CDR2: KGHSH, LQKENI. V lost 3 bases to trimming and J lost 11 bases; unmatched junction nucleotides: 10. The CDR3 loop reads CASSPVREGRRQYF. The CDR3 DNA is TGTGCCAGCTCACCCGTCCGGGAGGGGCGAAGGCAGTATTTT.

This clone was recorded once. The chain recombines TRBV28 with TRBJ1-1; D ambiguous. The CDR3 extends over 14 amino acids. V gave up 1 base and J gave up 1 base, with 7 bases separating them. CDR1 is MDHEN, CDR2 SYDVKM, per germline. The CDR3 spells CASSLSGRNTEAFF. The CDR3 region has the DNA TGTGCCAGCAGTTTATCTGGCAGGAACACTGAAGCTTTCTTT. Complete variable domain (other parts from reference TRBV28 and TRBJ1-1): DVKVTQSSRYLVKRTGEKVFLECVQDMDHENMFWYRQDPGLGLRLIYFSYDVKMKEKGDIPEGYSVSREKKERFSLILESASTNQTSMYLCASSLSGRNTEAFFGQGTRLTVV.

The J gene is TRBJ1-5, the V gene TRBV6-5; D unresolved. Germline V gene data show CDR1 as MNHEY and CDR2 as SVGAGI. The CDR3 has 13 amino acids. The V and J ends lost 7 bases and 1 base respectively, with 8 bases between them. This CDR3 is CASTGGSNQPQHF. CDR3 bases: TGTGCCAGCACAGGAGGGAGCAATCAGCCCCAGCATTTT.

The genes are TRBV28 and TRBJ2-3, with D perhaps TRBD2 (5 bases). V was pared by 1 base and J by 7 bases, with 12 bases between. Germline CDR1 is MDHEN and CDR2 is SYDVKM. The CDR3 runs to 14 residues. CDR3 DNA: TGTGCCAGCAGTTTATCTCCGGGATTTCATACGCAGTATTTT. It specifies CASSLSPGFHTQYF.